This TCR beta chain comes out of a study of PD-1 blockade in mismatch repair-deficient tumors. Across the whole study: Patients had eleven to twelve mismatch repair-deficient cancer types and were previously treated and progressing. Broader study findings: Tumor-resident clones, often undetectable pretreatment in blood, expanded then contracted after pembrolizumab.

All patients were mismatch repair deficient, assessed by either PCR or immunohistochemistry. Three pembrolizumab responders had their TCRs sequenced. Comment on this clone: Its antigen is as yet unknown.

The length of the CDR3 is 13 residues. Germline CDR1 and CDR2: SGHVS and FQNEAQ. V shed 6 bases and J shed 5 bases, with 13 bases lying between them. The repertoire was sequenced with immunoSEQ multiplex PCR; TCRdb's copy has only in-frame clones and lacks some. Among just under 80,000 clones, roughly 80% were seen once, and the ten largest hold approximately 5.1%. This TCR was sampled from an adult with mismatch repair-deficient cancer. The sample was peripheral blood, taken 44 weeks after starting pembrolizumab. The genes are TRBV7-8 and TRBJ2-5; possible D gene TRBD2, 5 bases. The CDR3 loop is CASSGGRRETQYF. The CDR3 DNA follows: TGTGCCAGCAGTGGAGGACGACGGGAGACCCAGTACTTC.